Shown below are 8 T cell receptor beta chains from a single sample sequenced in a study of blood T cell repertoires in COVID-19 (dated by TCRdb to 2019 to 2021). Receptor libraries were prepared by the immunoSEQ multiplex PCR assay. Here the immuneACCESS table is served through TCRdb, limited to in-frame sequences with V and J called. Missing clones are a known gap in these copies; in checked studies unresolved V genes cover under half, and the rest lacks a known reason. Present in this sample are about 180,000 clones, more than 75% of which were seen just once. The top ten hold roughly 17% of the sample. Sequenced material: PBMCs or T cells enriched from blood (not recorded which). The receptors originated from a woman aged 50 to 60 who had recovered from COVID-19.

V is TRBV3-1 (or the pseudogene TRBV3-2) and J is TRBJ2-7; 9 nucleotides agree with TRBD1. There are 15 residues in the CDR3. V lost 4 bases to trimming and J lost 6 bases; unmatched junction nucleotides: 10. Germline lookup yields CDR1 LGHDT and CDR2 YNNKEL (reference sequence). DNA for the CDR3: TGTGCCAGCAGCCCCTCACCAGGGACAGGGATCGAGCAGTACTTC. It encodes CASSPSPGTGIEQYF.

J is TRBJ2-2 and V is TRBV19, with a tentative D call TRBD2 (5 bases). Germline values: CDR1 LNHDA, CDR2 SQIVND (reference sequence). The CDR3 extends over 13 amino acids. DNA of the CDR3: TGTGCAACGGGGTCAGCGAACACCGGGGAGCTGTTTTTT. It specifies CATGSANTGELFF.

The V call is TRBV9, the J call TRBJ2-1; 13 bases map to TRBD2. Germline V gene data show CDR1 as SGDLS and CDR2 as YYNGEE. The ends lost 4 bases at V and 7 bases at J; junction bases unmatched: 5. This CDR3 region has 15 residues. CDR3 region: CASSTGTSGKNEQFF. The DNA of the CDR3 is TGTGCCAGCAGCACCGGGACTAGCGGGAAGAATGAGCAGTTCTTC.

This clone was detected only once. This chain uses TRBV7-2 with TRBJ2-3; perhaps TRBD2 as D (6 bases). This CDR3 is 15 amino acids long. Germline CDR1 reads SGHTA; CDR2 reads FQGNSA. V was shortened by 3 bases and J by 0 bases, with 10 bases between the two germline ends. The CDR3: CASSFGGPSTDTQYF. The CDR3 coding sequence is TGTGCCAGCAGCTTCGGAGGGCCCAGCACAGATACGCAGTATTTT.

The V and J genes are TRBV7-2 and TRBJ2-1; TRBD1 agrees at 8 bases. In germline, CDR1 is SGHTA, CDR2 FQGNSA. Trimming took 1 base from V and 8 from J; bases not matched to a gene: 7. The CDR3 is 15 residues long. The chain's CDR3 is CASSLDRTGTDEQFF. CDR3 coding DNA: TGTGCCAGCAGCTTAGATCGGACAGGGACCGATGAGCAGTTCTTC.

The rearrangement joins TRBV24-1 to TRBJ2-6, with D possibly TRBD1 on 5 matching bases. Trimming shortened V by 8 bases and J by 2 bases, and 12 bases separated the two germline ends. This CDR3 has 15 residues. From germline, CDR1 is KGHDR and CDR2 SFDVKD. The CDR3 coding sequence is TGTGCCACCAATGACCCGGACACTGGGGCCAACGTCCTGACTTTC. Translating gives CATNDPDTGANVLTF.

V and J are TRBV27 and TRBJ2-5; 7 positions match TRBD1. CDR1 MNHEY and CDR2 SMNVEV come from the germline V gene (reference sequence). The CDR3 contains 15 residues. Unmatched junction bases numbered 10, after V lost 5 bases and J lost 4 bases. The CDR3 DNA is TGTGCCAGCAGTAGACCGCCAGGGGACAGAGAGACCCAGTACTTC. Its translation is CASSRPPGDRETQYF.

The CDR3, as DNA: TGTGCCATCAGTGATGTAGGAAGGGGACAATCCTACGAGCAGTACTTC. Its protein is CAISDVGRGQSYEQYF. V gene TRBV10-3 combines with J gene TRBJ2-7; TRBD1 might be the D (6 bases). The germline V gene encodes CDR1 ENHRY and CDR2 SYGVKD. The CDR3 runs 16 residues. Between the trimmed V and J ends, which lost 3 bases and 1 base, there was a span of 16 bases.